This T cell receptor (beta chain) was found in a study of identical twins. TCRdb re-called the 5' RACE reads with MiXCR, one entry per CDR3 protein. The repertoire has 520,000 or so distinct CDR3 sequences, 22% of them found once; the top ten carry around 0.9%. Germline CDR1 is SGHAT and CDR2 is FQNNGV. The CDR3 length is 16 residues. V lost 6 bases and J lost 5; bases outside the gene matches: 10. The same sample was also studied in work on T cells expressing NK-cell markers. That paper adds: Repertoires of TCR beta were obtained from T cells sorted as CD3+CD56+NKG2C+, CD3+CD56+NKG2C- and CD3+CD56-NKG2C+. Eight donors were sequenced, of whom seven were HCMV-seropositive, while the remaining one was HCMV-seronegative. The dominant NKG2C+ clonotypes represented about 1.0-7.0% of CD8+ T cells in five or six donors. It remained uncertain whether the expanded NKG2C+ T cell clones were specific for HCMV antigens.

Sequences were obtained from CD4+ T cells sorted from blood. V is TRBV11-2 and J is TRBJ2-2; 9 nucleotides agree with TRBD2. This sequence was found in a woman aged 18-35 years in good health. In nucleotides, the CDR3 is TGTGCCAGCAGAGCTTTAGCGGGAGTACCTACCGGGGAGCTGTTTTTT. It codes for CASRALAGVPTGELFF.